This T cell receptor beta chain was sequenced in a study of T cells in Graves' hyperthyroidism and ophthalmopathy. Ten or more counts support this clonotype. Its target is not known. Germline loops: CDR1 KGHSH, CDR2 LQKENI. The CDR3 extends over 13 amino acids. Trimming pared 3 bases from V and 7 bases from J, leaving 13 bases between. RNA transcripts were the template for amplifying TCR beta CDR3 regions. During a first-round RT-PCR of the TCR CDR3, the HTBI primer set was used. TCRdb used MiXCR to reprocess the multiplex PCR reads, holding one entry per CDR3 protein. Of approximately 300,000 distinct CDR3 sequences listed, about 18% were seen once; the top ten hold approximately 57%. Whole-study findings and limits: The model predicted ophthalmopathy a median approximately seven months before onset.

This receptor was taken from a woman aged 55-70 years with Graves' ophthalmopathy. Sequencing was done on a sample of blood. The chain employs TRBV18 and TRBJ2-7; no reliable D call. The CDR3 DNA follows: TGTGCCAGCTCACCGGGAAGCCTTAGGGAGCAGTACTTC. Its translation: CASSPGSLREQYF.